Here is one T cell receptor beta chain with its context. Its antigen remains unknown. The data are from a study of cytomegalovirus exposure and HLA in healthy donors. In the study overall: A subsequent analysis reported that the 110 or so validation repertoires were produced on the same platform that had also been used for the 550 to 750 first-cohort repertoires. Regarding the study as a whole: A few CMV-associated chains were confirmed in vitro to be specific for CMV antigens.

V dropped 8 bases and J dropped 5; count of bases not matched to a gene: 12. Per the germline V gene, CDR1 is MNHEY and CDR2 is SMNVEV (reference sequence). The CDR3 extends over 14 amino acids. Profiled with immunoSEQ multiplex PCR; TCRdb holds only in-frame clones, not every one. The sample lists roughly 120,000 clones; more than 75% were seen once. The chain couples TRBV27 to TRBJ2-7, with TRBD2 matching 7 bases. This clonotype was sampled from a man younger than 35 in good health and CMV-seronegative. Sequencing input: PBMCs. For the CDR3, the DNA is TGTGCCAGCTCCACCCGGACTAGAAGGGACGAGCAGTACTTC. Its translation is CASSTRTRRDEQYF.